A single sample is the source of the 12 T cell receptor beta chains below, sequenced in a study of T cell clonotyping in hematopoietic cell transplantation. Sequenced by immunoSEQ multiplex PCR; TCRdb stores in-frame clones only, minus some. In the table there are 6,500 to 9,500 clones, less than 95% of which are singletons. Source: peripheral blood mononuclear cells, taken 30 days after allogeneic stem cell transplant. These TCRs come from a male patient aged 60-69 years who had an allogeneic stem cell transplant from an unrelated donor, so T cells may come from the graft donor. Some clones in this sample may be carry-over from other donors' samples.

The CDR3 DNA sequence: TGTGCCAGCAGCCGTACCCCTGTTATCTGGCAGCACGATACGCAGTATTTT. It specifies CASSRTPVIWQHDTQYF. This chain connects TRBV9 to TRBJ2-3; no clear D gene. Trimming removed 4 bases at V and 6 bases at J, with 24 bases between. The CDR3 consists of 17 residues. CDR1 and CDR2 from the germline V gene are SGDLS and YYNGEE.

This rearrangement joins TRBV4-1 to TRBJ2-7; D not certain. CDR1 MGHRA and CDR2 YSYEKL come from the germline V gene. There are 13 residues in the CDR3. Trimming pared 0 bases from V and 7 bases from J, leaving 10 bases between. The CDR3 DNA reads TGCGCCAGCAGCCAAGATCCGTTCCCTGAGCAGTACTTC. Translation gives CASSQDPFPEQYF.

This clone has only one observation. The chain couples TRBV30 to TRBJ2-2, with D perhaps TRBD1 or TRBD2 (6 bases each). The germline V gene has CDR1 GTSNPN and CDR2 SVGIG (reference sequence). The CDR3 is made up of 14 amino acids. Between the trimmed V and J ends, which lost 3 bases and 3 bases, there was a span of 11 bases. CDR3 protein: CAWRPGAYTGELFF. The CDR3 coding sequence is TGTGCCTGGAGGCCGGGGGCGTACACCGGGGAGCTGTTTTTT.

The rearrangement links TRBV7-6 to TRBJ1-2, with D perhaps matching TRBD1 (5 bases). Germline loops: CDR1 SGHVS, CDR2 FNYEAQ. This CDR3 contains 15 residues. The V gene lost 0 bases and the J gene lost 1 base, with 9 bases spanning the gap. CDR3 sequence: CASSLARQGNYGYTF. Here the CDR3 DNA reads TGTGCCAGCAGCTTAGCCAGGCAGGGTAACTATGGCTACACCTTC.

The J gene is TRBJ2-1, the V gene TRBV9; 7 bases line up with TRBD2. The CDR3 spans 15 residues. The V gene end was trimmed by 7 bases and the J gene end by 3 bases; junction bases not matched to a gene: 10. CDR1 SGDLS and CDR2 YYNGEE come from the germline V gene. The CDR3 here is CASRPAGVSYNEQFF. Written as DNA, the CDR3 is TGTGCCAGCCGCCCCGCGGGAGTAAGCTACAATGAGCAGTTCTTC.

The chain carries TRBV2 and TRBJ2-4; TRBD1 matches 9 bases. Trimming at V came to 3 bases and at J to 3 bases, leaving 9 bases not matched to a gene. The CDR3 covers 17 residues. Germline V gene lookup returns CDR1 SNHLY and CDR2 FYNNEI. The chain's CDR3 is CASSESRDRVYKNIQYF. The DNA for the CDR3 is TGTGCCAGCAGTGAGTCCCGGGACAGGGTATACAAAAACATTCAGTACTTC. The full variable domain, in which reference TRBV2 and TRBJ2-4 provide the parts outside the CDR3, is EPEVTQTPSHQVTQMGQEVILRCVPISNHLYFYWYRQILGQKVEFLVSFYNNEISEKSEIFDDQFSVERPDGSNFTLKIRSTKLEDSAMYFCASSESRDRVYKNIQYFGAGTRLSVL.

The V and J genes are TRBV25-1 and TRBJ1-2, with 10 positions matching TRBD1. V shed 4 bases and J 7 bases; nucleotides not matched to a gene: 6. The CDR3 has 14 residues. CDR1 and CDR2 (germline): MGHDK, SYGVNS. The CDR3 loop reads CASSATGGDSGYTF. The CDR3 DNA follows: TGTGCCAGCAGTGCGACAGGGGGCGATTCTGGCTACACCTTC.

CDR3 in DNA: TGTGCCAGTAGTATAGTCCAGGCCAATCAGCCCCAGCATTTT. It translates to CASSIVQANQPQHF. The gene calls are TRBV19 and TRBJ1-5; D gene unclear. The germline V and J ends were trimmed by 1 base and 3 bases, with 7 bases remaining between them. Germline-derived CDR1 and CDR2 are LNHDA and SQIVND (reference sequence). This CDR3 is built from 14 residues.

The chain couples TRBV27 to TRBJ2-1, with TRBD2 matching 13 bases. There are 18 residues in the CDR3. V lost 5 bases to trimming and J lost 8 bases; unmatched junction nucleotides: 15. CDR1 and CDR2 from the germline V gene are MNHEY and SMNVEV (reference sequence). CDR3 loop: CASSDRVPTSGRAYEQFF. The CDR3 region has the DNA TGTGCCAGCAGTGACAGGGTACCTACTAGCGGGAGGGCCTATGAGCAGTTCTTC.

The rearrangement uses TRBV6-1 and TRBJ1-3; D unclear. Deletions cut 3 bases from V and 0 bases from J, with 6 bases between. This CDR3 spans 14 amino acids. CDR1 and CDR2 (germline): MNHNS, SASEGT. CDR3 region: CASSDLFSGNTIYF. DNA of the CDR3: TGTGCCAGCAGTGACCTATTCTCTGGAAACACCATATATTTT.

This rearrangement joins TRBV7-9 to TRBJ1-2; 11 bases are shared with TRBD1. Losses at the gene ends were 2 bases for V and 2 bases for J; bases not matched to a gene: 7. This CDR3 region has 17 residues. CDR1 SEHNR and CDR2 FQNEAQ come from the germline V gene (reference sequence). CDR3 sequence reads: CASSLRTGQGANYGYTF. The CDR3 coding sequence is TGTGCCAGCAGCTTACGGACCGGACAGGGGGCGAACTATGGCTACACCTTC.

This rearrangement joins TRBV7-2 to TRBJ1-2; 7 positions match TRBD1. The CDR3 is made up of 14 amino acids. Trimming at V came to 3 bases and at J to 1 base, leaving 2 bases not matched to a gene. The germline CDR1 and CDR2 sequences are SGHTA and FQGNSA. CDR3 DNA: TGTGCCAGCAGCTTCCGGGACAGTAACTATGGCTACACCTTC. It codes for CASSFRDSNYGYTF.